These 29 T cell receptor beta chains originate from one sample sequenced in a study of T cell responses to AZD1222 COVID-19 vaccine. Only in-frame clones appear in the TCRdb table, and some are missing; sequencing was by immunoSEQ multiplex PCR. The sample carries roughly 76,000 clones, 75% to 90% recorded once. The sample here was peripheral blood, taken on day 0 of AZD1222 vaccination. The receptors originated from an adult in good health.

This chain connects TRBV7-2 to TRBJ2-5; perhaps TRBD2 as D (5 bases). V was shortened by 0 bases and J by 4 bases, with 15 bases between the two germline ends. In germline, CDR1 is SGHTA, CDR2 FQGNSA. The CDR3 runs 16 residues. In DNA, the CDR3 is TGTGCCAGCAGCTTAGCGCGGGCCGGGGTTAGAGAGACCCAGTACTTC. Protein product: CASSLARAGVRETQYF.

V is TRBV20-1 and J is TRBJ1-5; TRBD1 is a possible D gene (6 bases). Germline lookup yields CDR1 DFQATT and CDR2 SNEGSKA (reference sequence). V was shortened by 3 bases and J by 5 bases, with 17 bases between the two germline ends. The CDR3 has 15 residues. This chain's CDR3 is CSASRGGFWDQPQHF. Written as DNA, the CDR3 is TGCAGTGCTAGTAGGGGGGGGTTCTGGGATCAGCCCCAGCATTTT.

The count of this clone is one. The V and J genes are TRBV30 and TRBJ2-3; 10 nucleotides match TRBD2. The CDR3 is made up of 14 amino acids. After removal of 2 bases from V and 4 bases from J, the junction contained 3 bases not matched to a gene. Germline CDR1 reads GTSNPN; CDR2 reads SVGIG (reference sequence). CDR3 residues: CAWSSGRAPDTQYF. In nucleotides, the CDR3 is TGTGCCTGGAGTAGCGGGAGGGCCCCAGATACGCAGTATTTT.

The J gene is TRBJ2-6, the V gene TRBV19, with a weak D call TRBD1 (5 bases). Germline V lookup: CDR1 LNHDA, CDR2 SQIVND (reference sequence). V lost 3 bases and J lost 4, with 10 bases in between. The CDR3 contains 15 residues. The CDR3 region has the DNA TGTGCCAGTAGTATGCAAGGGGCCGGGGCCAACGTCCTGACTTTC. It specifies CASSMQGAGANVLTF.

V and J are TRBV7-8 and TRBJ2-7; TRBD2 is a possible D gene (6 bases). Trimming cost V 3 bases and J 1 base, with 10 bases left between them. CDR3 length: 14 residues. CDR1 and CDR2 (germline): SGHVS, FQNEAQ. The CDR3, as DNA: TGTGCCAGCAGCTTGGAGGGGTTGTCCTACGAGCAGTACTTC. It codes for CASSLEGLSYEQYF.

The genes are TRBV5-6 and TRBJ2-1; D unresolved. V was shortened by 4 bases and J by 0 bases, with 14 bases between the two germline ends. CDR3 size: 16 residues. Germline V gene lookup returns CDR1 SGHDT and CDR2 YYEEEE. CDR3 nucleotide sequence: TGTGCCAGCAGCCCCACCGAGATAAGCTCCTACAATGAGCAGTTCTTC. Translating it yields CASSPTEISSYNEQFF.

This chain connects TRBV15 to TRBJ1-1; D is unresolved. The CDR3 has 15 amino acids. V lost 4 bases to trimming and J lost 1 base, with 13 bases between them. Germline CDR1 is LNHNV and CDR2 is YYDKDF (reference sequence). The CDR3 DNA follows: TGTGCCACCAGCATATCTGGACCAACGAACACTGAAGCTTTCTTT. Protein: CATSISGPTNTEAFF. Looking up the rest from reference TRBV15 and TRBJ1-1 gives the full variable domain: DAMVIQNPRYQVTQFGKPVTLSCSQTLNHNVMYWYQQKSSQAPKLLFHYYDKDFNNEADTPDNFQSRRPNTSFCFLDIRSPGLGDTAMYLCATSISGPTNTEAFFGQGTRLTVV.

This sequence joins TRBV6-1 and TRBJ2-3; D is unresolved. Per the germline V gene, CDR1 is MNHNS and CDR2 is SASEGT. This CDR3 is 15 amino acids long. With 0 bases removed from V and 0 bases from J, the gap between germline ends came to 7 bases. The CDR3 nucleotides read TGTGCCAGCAGTGAAGCCTCAGCTAGCACAGATACGCAGTATTTT. Its protein is CASSEASASTDTQYF.

There are a few counts of this clone. The chain uses TRBV19 and TRBJ1-1; D gene ambiguous. Trimming cost V 2 bases and J 3 bases, with 16 bases left between them. CDR1 is LNHDA and CDR2 is SQIVND in the germline V gene (reference sequence). CDR3 length equals 16 residues. The CDR3 spells CASSIKRRATHTEAFF. Here the CDR3 DNA reads TGTGCCAGTAGTATAAAGAGGAGGGCGACCCACACTGAAGCTTTCTTT.

The chain is built from TRBV19 and TRBJ1-2, with D uncertain. Germline CDR1 LNHDA, CDR2 SQIVND (reference sequence). Trimming cost V 11 bases and J 1 base, with 11 bases left between them. The CDR3 extends over 12 amino acids. The CDR3 sequence is CASAGVNYGYTF. Here the CDR3 DNA reads TGTGCCTCGGCCGGAGTTAACTATGGCTACACCTTC.

This chain joins TRBV7-3 and TRBJ2-3; D remains ambiguous. The CDR3 sequence is 15 residues long. With 5 bases removed from V and 3 bases from J, the gap between germline ends came to 15 bases. Germline CDR1 and CDR2: SGHTA and FQGTGA. CDR3 protein: CASSPGAAVTDTQYF. CDR3 bases: TGTGCCAGCAGCCCCGGTGCGGCGGTAACAGATACGCAGTATTTT.

The chain is built from TRBV28 and TRBJ1-4; D possibly corresponds to TRBD1 (5 bases). This CDR3 spans 18 amino acids. CDR1 is MDHEN, CDR2 SYDVKM, per germline. V was cut by 3 bases and J by 0 bases, with 17 bases left in between. The CDR3 DNA reads as TGTGCCAGCAGTTTCGGAGGGGCAGGTTTAGCAACTAATGAAAAACTGTTTTTT. The encoded protein is CASSFGGAGLATNEKLFF.

This rearrangement joins TRBV2 to TRBJ2-7; 9 bases agree with TRBD1. Germline V gives CDR1 SNHLY, CDR2 FYNNEI. The CDR3 extends over 14 amino acids. V lost 5 bases and J lost 3; bases outside the gene matches: 5. As DNA, the CDR3 is TGTGCCAGCAGTAAGGACAGGGGTATCTACGAGCAGTACTTC. This sequence encodes CASSKDRGIYEQYF.

The gene calls are TRBV4-2 and TRBJ1-2; a possible D gene is TRBD1 (5 bases). This CDR3 is 15 amino acids long. Trimming pared 4 bases from V and 2 bases from J, leaving 14 bases between. Looked up from germline, CDR1 is LGHNA and CDR2 is YNFKEQ. The CDR3 here is CASSPGDGGNYGYTF. Written as DNA, the CDR3 is TGTGCCAGCAGCCCCGGGGACGGGGGGAACTATGGCTACACCTTC.

The V gene is TRBV6-5, the J gene TRBJ1-6; 7 bases match TRBD1. The V and J ends lost 6 bases and 11 bases, in that order; junction bases with no gene match: 10. Germline V lookup: CDR1 MNHEY, CDR2 SVGAGI. The CDR3 sequence is 14 residues long. CDR3 residues: CASRDGQAHPPLHF. Here the CDR3 DNA reads TGTGCCAGCAGAGACGGACAGGCCCATCCACCCCTCCACTTT.

The genes are TRBV3-1 (or the pseudogene TRBV3-2) and TRBJ1-5; D possibly corresponds to TRBD1 (6 bases). CDR3 length equals 15 residues. Germline-derived CDR1 and CDR2 are LGHDT and YNNKEL (reference sequence). V was trimmed by 4 bases and J by 4 bases, leaving 14 bases between them. CDR3 in amino acids: CASSPGKGENQPQHF. CDR3 DNA: TGTGCCAGCAGCCCAGGGAAGGGGGAGAATCAGCCCCAGCATTTT.

The chain links TRBV2 to TRBJ2-1, with 8 bases identical to TRBD1. The germline V gene has CDR1 SNHLY and CDR2 FYNNEI. The junction had 4 bases not matched to a gene; V was cut back by 0 bases and J by 9 bases. CDR3 length equals 14 residues. The CDR3 is CASSEAGTGSEQFF. In DNA, the CDR3 is TGTGCCAGCAGTGAAGCGGGGACAGGTAGTGAGCAGTTCTTC.

This chain uses TRBV5-4 with TRBJ1-6; TRBD1 matches 8 bases. The CDR3 consists of 16 residues. J was trimmed by 6 bases and V by 4 bases; bases with no gene match: 9. The V gene's germline CDR1 is SGHNT and CDR2 YYREEE (reference sequence). The CDR3 DNA follows: TGTGCCAGCAGCCCGAGGCAGGGGGCTACTAATTCACCCCTCCACTTT. Residues: CASSPRQGATNSPLHF.

This clone is a singleton in its sample. This chain uses TRBV10-3 with TRBJ1-3, with 10 bases aligning to TRBD1. The CDR3 is made up of 15 amino acids. Unmatched junction bases numbered 5, after V lost 6 bases and J lost 3 bases. CDR1 is ENHRY, CDR2 SYGVKD, per germline. CDR3 nucleotides: TGTGCCATCAGCTCCGGGACAGGGGTTGGAAACACCATATATTTT. Its protein product is CAISSGTGVGNTIYF.

The chain has TRBV30 and TRBJ2-2; 11 nucleotides line up with TRBD1. The CDR3 sequence is 16 residues long. Germline V lookup: CDR1 GTSNPN, CDR2 SVGIG (reference sequence). With V trimmed by 7 bases and J by 4 bases, 11 bases remained unmatched. The CDR3 loop reads CALGDRGGSSTGELFF. CDR3 DNA: TGTGCCTTGGGGGACAGGGGGGGTAGTAGCACCGGGGAGCTGTTTTTT. Together with reference TRBV30 and TRBJ2-2, the CDR3 gives the full variable domain: SQTIHQWPATLVQPVGSPLSLECTVEGTSNPNLYWYRQAAGRGLQLLFYSVGIGQISSEVPQNLSASRPQDRQFILSSKKLLLSDSGFYLCALGDRGGSSTGELFFGEGSRLTVL.

The chain employs TRBV6-6 and TRBJ2-5; the match to TRBD2 covers 8 bases. The junction had 15 bases not matched to a gene; V was cut back by 10 bases and J by 5 bases. The CDR3 contains 15 residues. Germline V gene sequence: CDR1 MNHNY, CDR2 SVGAGI (reference sequence). This CDR3 is CATFGGATVRETQYF. The DNA of the CDR3 is TGTGCCACGTTCGGGGGGGCGACCGTGCGGGAGACCCAGTACTTC.

This rearrangement joins TRBV13 to TRBJ1-1, with TRBD1 as a possible D gene (5 bases). The CDR3 loop spans 15 amino acids. Germline CDR1 is PRHDT and CDR2 is FYEKMQ (reference sequence). V gave up 5 bases and J gave up 1 base, with 14 bases separating them. The CDR3 region is CASSEPDRRNTEAFF. The CDR3 DNA sequence: TGTGCCAGCAGCGAACCCGACAGAAGGAACACTGAAGCTTTCTTT. The variable domain in full, with the rest retrieved from reference TRBV13 and TRBJ1-1, is AAGVIQSPRHLIKEKRETATLKCYPIPRHDTVYWYQQGPGQDPQFLISFYEKMQSDKGSIPDRFSAQQFSDYHSELNMSSLELGDSALYFCASSEPDRRNTEAFFGQGTRLTVV.

This sequence joins TRBV7-2 and TRBJ1-1; weak D call: TRBD1 (6 bases). Germline CDR1 SGHTA, CDR2 FQGNSA. V lost 1 base and J 1 base, leaving 7 bases between the germline ends. The CDR3 totals 14 residues. The CDR3 protein is CASSLGTANTEAFF. The CDR3 nucleotides read TGTGCCAGCAGCTTAGGGACAGCGAACACTGAAGCTTTCTTT.

V usage is TRBV5-1 and J usage is TRBJ2-1, with TRBD2 matching over 11 bases. Germline CDR1 is SGHRS and CDR2 is YFSETQ. CDR3 length equals 15 residues. Trimming removed 0 bases from V and 6 bases from J; junction bases left unmatched: 2. The CDR3 sequence: CASSLEGLAANEQFF. In DNA form, the CDR3 reads TGCGCCAGCAGCTTGGAGGGACTAGCGGCCAATGAGCAGTTCTTC.

The chain couples TRBV11-2 to TRBJ1-3, with D possibly TRBD1 on 5 matching bases. The ends were cut back, 1 base at V and 4 bases at J, with 8 bases in the middle. CDR1 and CDR2 (germline): SGHAT, FQNNGV. The CDR3 contains 14 residues. The CDR3: CASSLAGSGNTIYF. As DNA, the CDR3 is TGTGCCAGCAGCTTAGCAGGGAGCGGAAACACCATATATTTT.

The CDR3 here is CASTNTGSFSGNTIYF. In nucleotides, the CDR3 is TGTGCCAGCACCAATACAGGGTCCTTCTCTGGAAACACCATATATTTT. The chain carries TRBV7-8 and TRBJ1-3, with TRBD1 as a possible D gene (6 bases). Germline V gene lookup returns CDR1 SGHVS and CDR2 FQNEAQ. Trimming left V 7 bases short and J 0 bases short, with 16 bases between. This CDR3 is 16 amino acids long.

V gene TRBV4-1 combines with J gene TRBJ2-2; tentative D call: TRBD1 (7 bases). CDR1 and CDR2 from the germline V gene are MGHRA and YSYEKL. Trimming removed 0 bases from V and 5 bases from J, with 16 bases in between. The CDR3 is 17 residues long. Written as DNA, the CDR3 is TGCGCCAGCAGCCAAGAAGGCAGGGGGGCTGGAACCGGGGAGCTGTTTTTT. As protein: CASSQEGRGAGTGELFF.

The genes are TRBV4-2 and TRBJ1-3; tentative D call: TRBD1 (5 bases). The CDR3 loop spans 17 amino acids. Trimming stripped 0 bases from V and 1 base from J, with 13 bases between. Germline V gene data show CDR1 as LGHNA and CDR2 as YNFKEQ. CDR3 region: CASSQEGIWGSGNTIYF. CDR3 DNA sequence: TGTGCCAGCAGCCAAGAGGGCATCTGGGGGTCTGGAAACACCATATATTTT.

This clone has a single count. The chain links TRBV24-1 to TRBJ2-1, with no clear D. Germline V CDR1 and CDR2: KGHDR, SFDVKD. V gave up 3 bases and J gave up 6 bases, with 17 bases separating them. The CDR3 contains 16 residues. CDR3 loop: CATSDNSKGQFNEQFF. The DNA of the CDR3 is TGTGCCACCAGTGATAATTCGAAGGGCCAATTCAATGAGCAGTTCTTC.